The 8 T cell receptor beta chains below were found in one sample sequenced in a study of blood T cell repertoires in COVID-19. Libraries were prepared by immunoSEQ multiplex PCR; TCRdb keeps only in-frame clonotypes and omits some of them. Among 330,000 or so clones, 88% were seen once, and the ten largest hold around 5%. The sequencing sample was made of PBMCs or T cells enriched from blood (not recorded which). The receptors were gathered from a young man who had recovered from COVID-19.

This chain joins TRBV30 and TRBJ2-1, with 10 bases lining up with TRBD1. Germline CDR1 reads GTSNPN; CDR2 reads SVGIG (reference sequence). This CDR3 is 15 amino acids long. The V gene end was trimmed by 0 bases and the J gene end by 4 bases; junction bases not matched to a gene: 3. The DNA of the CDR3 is TGTGCCTGGAGTGTAGGGACAGGGGTATACAATGAGCAGTTCTTC. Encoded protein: CAWSVGTGVYNEQFF.

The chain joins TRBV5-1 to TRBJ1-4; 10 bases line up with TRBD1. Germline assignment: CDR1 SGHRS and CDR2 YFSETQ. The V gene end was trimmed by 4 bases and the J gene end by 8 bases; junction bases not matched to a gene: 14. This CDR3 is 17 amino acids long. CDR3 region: CASSPGDRGLGGEKLFF. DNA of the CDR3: TGCGCCAGCAGCCCGGGTGACAGGGGGCTTGGTGGAGAAAAACTGTTTTTT.

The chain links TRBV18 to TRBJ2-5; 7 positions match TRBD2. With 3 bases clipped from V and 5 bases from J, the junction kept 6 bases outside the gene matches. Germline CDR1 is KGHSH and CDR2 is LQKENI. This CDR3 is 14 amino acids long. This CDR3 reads CASSPKTSTETQYF. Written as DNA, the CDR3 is TGTGCCAGCTCACCCAAGACTAGCACGGAGACCCAGTACTTC.

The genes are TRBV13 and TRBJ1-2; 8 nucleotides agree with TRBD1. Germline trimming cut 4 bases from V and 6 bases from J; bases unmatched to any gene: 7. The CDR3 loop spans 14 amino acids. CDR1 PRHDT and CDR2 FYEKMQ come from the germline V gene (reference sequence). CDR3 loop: CASSSPGTGHGYTF. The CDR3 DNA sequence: TGTGCCAGCAGCTCACCCGGGACAGGACATGGCTACACCTTC.

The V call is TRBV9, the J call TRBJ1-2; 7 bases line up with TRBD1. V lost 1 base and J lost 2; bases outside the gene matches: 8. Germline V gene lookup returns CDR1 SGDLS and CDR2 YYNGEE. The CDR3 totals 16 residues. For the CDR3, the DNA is TGTGCCAGCAGCGTACGGACAGGCTCACCCAACTATGGCTACACCTTC. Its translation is CASSVRTGSPNYGYTF. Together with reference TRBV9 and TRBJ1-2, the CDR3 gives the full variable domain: DSGVTQTPKHLITATGQRVTLRCSPRSGDLSVYWYQQSLDQGLQFLIQYYNGEERAKGNILERFSAQQFPDLHSELNLSSLELGDSALYFCASSVRTGSPNYGYTFGSGTRLTVV.

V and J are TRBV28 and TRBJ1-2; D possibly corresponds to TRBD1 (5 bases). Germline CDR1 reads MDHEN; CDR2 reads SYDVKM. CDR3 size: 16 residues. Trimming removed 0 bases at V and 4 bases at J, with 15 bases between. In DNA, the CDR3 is TGTGCCAGCAGTTTATGCTGCCGGGGGATGTCCTATGGCTACACCTTC. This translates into CASSLCCRGMSYGYTF.

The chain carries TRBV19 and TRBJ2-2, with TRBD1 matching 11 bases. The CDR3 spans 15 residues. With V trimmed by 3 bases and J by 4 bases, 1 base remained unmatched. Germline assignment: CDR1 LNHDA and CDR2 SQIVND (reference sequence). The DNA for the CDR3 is TGTGCCAGTAGTATCGGGACAGGGGGCACCGGGGAGCTGTTTTTT. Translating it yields CASSIGTGGTGELFF.

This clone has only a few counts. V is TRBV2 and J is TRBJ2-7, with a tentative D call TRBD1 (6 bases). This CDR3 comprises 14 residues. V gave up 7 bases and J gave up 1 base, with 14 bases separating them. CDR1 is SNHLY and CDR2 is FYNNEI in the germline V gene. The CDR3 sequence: CASTSGTTSYEQYF. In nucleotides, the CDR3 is TGTGCCAGCACCTCCGGGACAACTTCCTACGAGCAGTACTTC.